This is a list of T cell receptor beta chains from one sample in a study of T cell responses to AZD1222 COVID-19 vaccine. Here immunoSEQ multiplex PCR was the method, and the copy in TCRdb shows in-frame clones only, minus some. In the table there are 95,000 to 100,000 clones, 65% to 85% of which are singletons. The sequenced sample was peripheral blood, obtained 28 days after the second AZD1222 dose. These TCRs come from an adult who received the AZD1222 COVID-19 vaccine. CDR3s include the opening cysteine and the closing phenylalanine or tryptophan. Clone size appears in some rows only: once, few, many, or a class for an expanded clone.

-,TRBV19,TRBJ1-1,CASSIGWTANTEAFF
-,TRBV4-3,TRBJ2-7,CASSPGASGSYEQYF
-,TRBV4-2,TRBJ2-5,CASSQDRAGGETQYF
-,TRBV5-1,TRBJ1-1,CASSSQGDTEAFF
few,TRBV6-5,TRBJ2-2,CASSSPNTGELFF
-,TRBV7-9,TRBJ2-3,CASSVPGLAGGPGTQYF
-,TRBV3-1/TRBV3-2,TRBJ2-5,CASSQNRDGETQYF
-,TRBV11-2,TRBJ1-1,CASSLDQYRVEGTEAFF
-,TRBV7-8,TRBJ1-4,CASSLPGGYEKLFF
-,TRBV7-9,TRBJ2-7,CASSSQVTYEQYF
few,TRBV4-1,TRBJ2-1,CASSLATGGVYNEQFF
-,TRBV25-1,TRBJ1-1,CASSRTGNTEAFF
-,TRBV10-3,TRBJ1-2,CAIGADTQIYGYTF
-,TRBV6-6,TRBJ2-1,CASRSTSVDYNEQFF
-,TRBV6-6,TRBJ1-5,CASSYQGLSNQPQHF
few,TRBV18,TRBJ1-1,CASSRGNVRNTEAFF
-,TRBV6-5,TRBJ2-7,CASSYEAASSYEQYF
-,TRBV5-5,TRBJ2-5,CASSLVEETQYF
-,TRBV6-5,TRBJ1-1,CASINREVRAFF
few,TRBV9,TRBJ2-5,CASSGGQGARETQYF
-,TRBV5-8,TRBJ2-3,CASSFTSGGAWGTDTQYF
-,TRBV5-1,TRBJ2-7,CASSLAQGALEQYF
-,TRBV5-4,TRBJ1-2,CASSLAGGGGSGLTGYTF
-,TRBV9,TRBJ1-1,CASSYLDRGNTEAFF
-,TRBV5-1,TRBJ2-7,CASNKQGPPYEQYF
-,TRBV7-6,TRBJ2-3,CASSTRRDRWADTQYF
few,TRBV7-2,TRBJ1-2,CASSSIPEGHGYTF
-,TRBV18,TRBJ2-7,CASSASTTYEQYF
few,TRBV7-9,TRBJ1-1,CASSPQGNTEAFF
-,TRBV9,TRBJ1-2,CASSDRFYGYTF
-,TRBV2,TRBJ1-2,CASSEGVQGYTF
-,TRBV3-1/TRBV3-2,TRBJ1-6,CASSQESGRVALHF
few,TRBV24-1,TRBJ2-1,CATSDPDRRNEQFF
-,TRBV11-2,TRBJ1-4,CASSSLRGPNEKLFF
-,TRBV2,TRBJ1-6,CASSRDRSLHF
-,TRBV5-1,TRBJ2-2,CASANLDINTGELFF
-,TRBV12-5,TRBJ1-1,CASGLASSGQGGAFF
-,TRBV9,TRBJ2-3,CASSAGRNTNTQYF
-,TRBV6-2/TRBV6-3,TRBJ2-3,CASSYRWERGTQYF
-,TRBV6-4,TRBJ1-1,CASPWPSGGNTEAFF
-,TRBV7-9,TRBJ2-7,CASSLGSPPYEQYF
-,TRBV19,TRBJ2-7,CASSLQQGYEQYF